The clone carrying this T cell receptor (beta chain) appeared a single time. The antigen is unknown. Germline lookup yields CDR1 SGHTA and CDR2 FQGNSA. The CDR3 loop spans 14 amino acids. Losses at the gene ends were 1 base for V and 8 bases for J; bases not matched to a gene: 6. The entry originates in a study of vaccination effects on CD4 cells after COVID-19. Study-wide points: Common cold coronavirus cross-reactivity was shown by only 1 of 255 vaccine-induced clones in healthy vaccinees.

The repertoire was sequenced with immunoSEQ multiplex PCR; TCRdb's copy has only in-frame clones and lacks some. The sample contains tens of thousands of clones, about 72% of which appear only once. Within the ViraFEST assay, antigen-specific CD4+ T cells underwent expansion with viral peptide pools prior to sequencing. With approximately ten days of culture completed, CD4+ T cells were isolated. Nucleocapsid antibodies were negative in the vaccine recipients, who had never had SARS-CoV-2 infection. The chain combines TRBV7-2 with TRBJ1-2, with TRBD1 matching 8 bases. The starting material was CD4+ T cells from PBMCs cultured with HCoV-NL63 spike peptides, obtained before COVID-19 vaccination. This clonotype was obtained from a human donor who received a COVID-19 vaccine. CDR3 sequence reads: CASSLEWAGGGYTF. In DNA, the CDR3 is TGTGCCAGCAGCTTAGAATGGGCAGGGGGCGGCTACACCTTC.